This passage covers 27 T cell receptor beta chains from one sample sequenced in a study of blood T cell repertoires in COVID-19. Method: immunoSEQ multiplex PCR; TCRdb's copy keeps in-frame clones and lacks some. The table records over 100,000 clones, 80% to 90% of them present only once. What was sequenced was peripheral blood. All receptors come from a human donor in a cohort sampled during active COVID-19.

J is TRBJ1-1 and V is TRBV19, with D maybe TRBD1 (5 bases). The germline CDR1 and CDR2 sequences are LNHDA and SQIVND (reference sequence). The CDR3 runs to 13 residues. V was pared by 5 bases and J by 3 bases, with 10 bases between. The DNA of the CDR3 is TGTGCCAGTAGTCCGCCGGGGGACACTGAAGCTTTCTTT. This encodes CASSPPGDTEAFF.

This clone has just a few counts. V usage is TRBV5-8 and J usage is TRBJ1-3; 7 bases are a match to TRBD1. V was clipped by 0 bases and J by 4 bases; unmatched bases: 13. Germline lookup yields CDR1 SGHTS and CDR2 YDEGEE. This CDR3 region has 18 residues. The CDR3 here is CASSLGDDRVLSGNTIYF. The CDR3 DNA follows: TGTGCCAGCAGCTTGGGGGACGACAGGGTTCTCTCGGGAAACACCATATATTTT.

V is TRBV28 and J is TRBJ2-7; 8 bases map to TRBD2. The J segment lost 2 bases and the V segment lost 6 bases, leaving 9 bases of the junction unmatched. This CDR3 has 15 residues. Per the germline V gene, CDR1 is MDHEN and CDR2 is SYDVKM. DNA for the CDR3: TGTGCCAGCAGGGAACTAGGACTAGCCACCTACGAGCAGTACTTC. Translated: CASRELGLATYEQYF.

The gene calls are TRBV7-2 and TRBJ2-2, with 7 bases matching TRBD1. Germline CDR1 and CDR2: SGHTA and FQGNSA. V lost 5 bases to trimming and J lost 0 bases; unmatched junction nucleotides: 3. This CDR3 is built from 15 residues. CDR3 protein: CASSGDRANTGELFF. The CDR3 coding sequence is TGTGCCAGCAGCGGAGACAGGGCGAACACCGGGGAGCTGTTTTTT.

The CDR3 nucleotides are TGTGCCATCAGTGACATTGGAGCCAATCAGCCCCAGCATTTT. Translating it yields CAISDIGANQPQHF. This chain connects TRBV10-3 to TRBJ1-5; D not resolved. This CDR3 spans 14 amino acids. V shed 3 bases and J shed 3 bases, with 9 bases lying between them. Germline CDR1 reads ENHRY; CDR2 reads SYGVKD.

The chain links TRBV25-1 to TRBJ2-1; 9 bases align to TRBD2. The CDR3 totals 17 residues. The trim removed 4 bases at V and 0 bases at J, leaving 7 bases unmatched. Germline CDR1 reads MGHDK; CDR2 reads SYGVNS. This CDR3 is CASSGLAGLSSYNEQFF. CDR3 DNA sequence: TGTGCCAGCAGTGGGCTAGCGGGGCTAAGCTCCTACAATGAGCAGTTCTTC. The full variable domain, its missing parts supplied by reference TRBV25-1 and TRBJ2-1, is EADIYQTPRYLVIGTGKKITLECSQTMGHDKMYWYQQDPGMELHLIHYSYGVNSTEKGDLSSESTVSRIRTEHFPLTLESARPSHTSQYLCASSGLAGLSSYNEQFFGPGTRLTVL.

The rearrangement links TRBV7-9 to TRBJ2-3; TRBD1 is a possible D gene (5 bases). Germline CDR1 reads SEHNR; CDR2 reads FQNEAQ (reference sequence). This CDR3 has 13 amino acids. The V end lost 6 bases, the J end lost 0 bases, and 7 bases lay between the germline ends. The CDR3 reads CASRRQSTDTQYF. DNA of the CDR3: TGTGCCAGCAGGAGACAGAGCACAGATACGCAGTATTTT.

The chain recombines TRBV3-1 (or the pseudogene TRBV3-2) with TRBJ1-3; no firm D call. Germline V gene sequence: CDR1 LGHDT, CDR2 YNNKEL (reference sequence). V gave up 0 bases and J gave up 5 bases, with 17 bases separating them. This CDR3 has 17 residues. The CDR3 sequence: CASSQERQRLYRNTIYF. CDR3 sequence (DNA): TGTGCCAGCAGCCAAGAGAGGCAGAGACTATACCGAAACACCATATATTTT.

The chain couples TRBV28 to TRBJ2-5; weak D call: TRBD2 (6 bases). CDR1 and CDR2 from the germline V gene are MDHEN and SYDVKM. The CDR3 runs 12 residues. The V end lost 5 bases, the J end lost 4 bases, and 8 bases lay between the germline ends. CDR3: CASSRGGETQYF. The CDR3 DNA follows: TGTGCCAGCAGTAGGGGAGGAGAGACCCAGTACTTC.

This chain joins TRBV9 and TRBJ1-1; D may be TRBD1 (6 bases). The germline V gene has CDR1 SGDLS and CDR2 YYNGEE. The CDR3 consists of 13 residues. Trimming shortened V by 3 bases and J by 7 bases, and 13 bases separated the two germline ends. The CDR3 region is CASSARGAGEAFF. The CDR3 DNA sequence: TGTGCCAGCAGCGCACGGGGGGCCGGTGAAGCTTTCTTT.

A word on this clone: The junction departs from the called germline gene at one end, perhaps through a read error. The same CDR3 can be traced to other DNA sequences in this sample. This chain joins TRBV7-7 and TRBJ2-2, with TRBD2 identical over 7 bases. The CDR3 extends over 15 amino acids. Germline lookup yields CDR1 SSHAT and CDR2 FNYEAQ (reference sequence). CDR3: CASSLTGGSTGELFF. The CDR3 coding sequence is TGTGCTAGCAGCTTAACGGGGGGTAGCACTGGGGAGCTGTTTTTT.

This chain connects TRBV27 to TRBJ2-5, with a possible D match to TRBD2 (5 bases). Germline CDR1 MNHEY, CDR2 SMNVEV (reference sequence). This CDR3 contains 17 residues. The V end was cut by 5 bases, the J end by 10 bases, with 29 bases between. The CDR3 nucleotides are TGTGCCAGCAGTCGAACCCCCGGGAAGGCCCTCGGGGTTGGCCAGTACTTC. Protein product: CASSRTPGKALGVGQYF.

The chain has TRBV28 and TRBJ2-2; a possible D gene is TRBD2 (5 bases). There are 15 residues in the CDR3. Germline CDR1 is MDHEN and CDR2 is SYDVKM. Trimming removed 4 bases from V and 7 bases from J, with 16 bases in between. This CDR3 is CASSSVDRDGGELFF. The CDR3 coding sequence is TGTGCCAGCAGTTCAGTCGACCGGGATGGCGGGGAGCTGTTTTTT.

This chain joins TRBV10-1 and TRBJ1-2; D is uncertain. The germline gives CDR1 WNHNN, CDR2 SYGVQD (reference sequence). This CDR3 region has 13 residues. Trimming took 7 bases from V and 8 from J, leaving 17 bases between them. CDR3 sequence (DNA): TGCGCCAGCACCCCGCGGCACCACCCGGGCTACACCTTC. Translation: CASTPRHHPGYTF.

The rearrangement uses TRBV11-2 and TRBJ1-5; D is unresolved. With 5 bases removed from V and 0 bases from J, the gap between germline ends came to 8 bases. The germline CDR1 and CDR2 sequences are SGHAT and FQNNGV. The CDR3 runs 14 residues. The CDR3 sequence: CASSPGISNQPQHF. The CDR3 DNA reads TGTGCCAGCAGCCCGGGGATTAGCAATCAGCCCCAGCATTTT.

The chain joins TRBV7-2 to TRBJ2-1; 12 nucleotides agree with TRBD2. CDR3 size: 15 residues. Germline-derived CDR1 and CDR2 are SGHTA and FQGNSA. V shed 6 bases, J shed 7 bases, and the junction held 7 bases outside the gene matches. CDR3 sequence (DNA): TGTGCCAGCAGAGCGACTAGCGGGAGTTGGAATGAGCAGTTCTTC. This translates into CASRATSGSWNEQFF. The full variable domain, rest sourced from reference TRBV7-2 and TRBJ2-1, is GAGVSQSPSNKVTEKGKDVELRCDPISGHTALYWYRQSLGQGLEFLIYFQGNSAPDKSGLPSDRFSAERTGGSVSTLTIQRTQQEDSAVYLCASRATSGSWNEQFFGPGTRLTVL.

The chain uses TRBV11-3 and TRBJ2-7; TRBD1 matches at 7 bases. Germline CDR1 SGHNT, CDR2 YENEEA. V was clipped by 5 bases and J by 2 bases; unmatched bases: 9. CDR3 length: 15 amino acids. The CDR3 sequence is CASSKDRSQTYEQYF. DNA for the CDR3: TGTGCCAGCAGCAAGGACAGGTCTCAAACCTACGAGCAGTACTTC.

The V and J genes are TRBV5-5 and TRBJ1-6; D perhaps matches TRBD1 (6 bases). The length of the CDR3 is 17 residues. Trimming left V 0 bases short and J 5 bases short, with 15 bases between. In germline, CDR1 is SGHKS, CDR2 YYEKEE (reference sequence). CDR3 coding DNA: TGTGCCAGCAGCTTGGAGGTACGGGGGGCGCATAATTCACCCCTCCACTTT. Encoded protein: CASSLEVRGAHNSPLHF. The variable domain in full, completed from reference TRBV5-5 and TRBJ1-6, reads DAGVTQSPTHLIKTRGQQVTLRCSPISGHKSVSWYQQVLGQGPQFIFQYYEKEERGRGNFPDRFSARQFPNYSSELNVNALLLGDSALYLCASSLEVRGAHNSPLHFGNGTRLTVT.

The chain carries TRBV3-1 (or the pseudogene TRBV3-2) and TRBJ1-1; D not resolved. Trimming removed 4 bases from V and 7 bases from J, with 7 bases in between. This CDR3 region has 11 residues. The V gene's germline CDR1 is LGHDT and CDR2 YNNKEL (reference sequence). CDR3 sequence reads: CASSLLSEAFF. The CDR3 region has the DNA TGTGCCAGCAGCCTCTTGAGTGAAGCTTTCTTT.

This chain connects TRBV7-8 to TRBJ2-7, with D possibly matching TRBD2 (6 bases). Trimming stripped 3 bases from V and 0 bases from J, with 12 bases between. The germline CDR1 and CDR2 sequences are SGHVS and FQNEAQ. This CDR3 spans 15 amino acids. CDR3 DNA sequence: TGTGCCAGCAGCTTGGAGGCTAGCGCCTCCTACGAGCAGTACTTC. This gives the protein CASSLEASASYEQYF.

This rearrangement joins TRBV6-5 to TRBJ1-2, with 9 bases matching TRBD1. This CDR3 is built from 11 residues. Germline CDR1 MNHEY, CDR2 SVGAGI. The V and J ends lost 8 bases and 8 bases, in that order; junction bases with no gene match: 3. CDR3 sequence (DNA): TGTGCCAGCCGGACAGGGGAGGGCTACACCTTC. This translates into CASRTGEGYTF.

V gene TRBV18 combines with J gene TRBJ1-2, with TRBD1 as a possible D gene (6 bases). Trimming cost V 3 bases and J 8 bases, with 13 bases left between them. The CDR3 contains 13 residues. The germline V gene has CDR1 KGHSH and CDR2 LQKENI. The CDR3 protein is CASSPDSYAGYTF. The CDR3 nucleotides read TGTGCCAGCTCACCGGACAGTTATGCGGGCTACACCTTC.

This sequence joins TRBV19 and TRBJ2-1; 14 nucleotides match TRBD2. The J segment lost 8 bases and the V segment lost 2 bases, leaving 14 bases of the junction unmatched. Looked up from germline, CDR1 is LNHDA and CDR2 is SQIVND (reference sequence). This CDR3 comprises 19 residues. CDR3 bases: TGTGCCAGTAGTATAACCGGGACTAGCGGGAGTAAGCAACAGCATGAGCAGTTCTTC. This translates into CASSITGTSGSKQQHEQFF.

The sample holds a few counts of this clone. The rearrangement uses TRBV4-2 and TRBJ1-1; 7 nucleotides align to TRBD1. This CDR3 has 14 residues. The ends lost 4 bases at V and 2 bases at J; junction bases unmatched: 4. CDR1 is LGHNA, CDR2 YNFKEQ, per germline. CDR3 bases: TGTGCCAGCAGCCCCCGACAGGGCAACACTGAAGCTTTCTTT. It translates to CASSPRQGNTEAFF.

The V call is TRBV5-6, the J call TRBJ1-5; D may be TRBD1 (6 bases). Trimming cost V 7 bases and J 1 base, with 18 bases left between them. From germline, CDR1 is SGHDT and CDR2 YYEEEE. The CDR3 consists of 16 residues. This CDR3 reads CASSPRGATSNQPQHF. The CDR3 coding sequence is TGTGCCAGCTCCCCCCGGGGGGCCACCAGCAATCAGCCCCAGCATTTT. Full variable domain (rest looked up from reference TRBV5-6 and TRBJ1-5): DAGVTQSPTHLIKTRGQQVTLRCSPKSGHDTVSWYQQALGQGPQFIFQYYEEEERQRGNFPDRFSGHQFPNYSSELNVNALLLGDSALYLCASSPRGATSNQPQHFGDGTRLSIL.

The rearrangement uses TRBV19 and TRBJ1-1, with 8 positions matching TRBD1. Per the germline V gene, CDR1 is LNHDA and CDR2 is SQIVND (reference sequence). CDR3 length: 16 residues. J lost 3 bases, V lost 6 bases, and 12 bases had no gene match. Here the CDR3 reads CASSPGGLGGYTEAFF. The DNA for the CDR3 is TGTGCCAGTAGCCCAGGGGGCCTCGGAGGGTACACTGAAGCTTTCTTT.

The chain has TRBV3-1 (or the pseudogene TRBV3-2) and TRBJ1-1; D is perhaps TRBD1 (6 bases). This CDR3 has 19 amino acids. Looked up from germline, CDR1 is LGHDT and CDR2 is YNNKEL (reference sequence). Trimming pared 0 bases from V and 6 bases from J, leaving 26 bases between. In nucleotides, the CDR3 is TGTGCCAGCAGCCAAGATTGGGGCAGGGGCGCGATAAATATCGCTGAAGCTTTCTTT. It is translated as CASSQDWGRGAINIAEAFF.